A selection of T cell receptor beta chains follows, all from one sample in a study of CD8+ T cells in alopecia areata. The repertoire was sequenced with immunoSEQ multiplex PCR; TCRdb's copy has only in-frame clones and lacks some. The data show more than 150,000 clones, about three fifths seen once. This specimen consisted of CD8+ T cells sorted from blood, obtained at week 24, from a patient treated with tofacitinib. The receptors here all came from a human donor with alopecia areata. Each CDR3 is given with its conserved first and last residue. Fields, in order: J gene, CDR3 length, D gene, V gene, clone size, CDR3 protein, CDR3 DNA. A D gene is named only where the DNA matches it firmly. Clone sizes are given selectively: once, few, many, or a class where the clone is expanded.

J gene: TRBJ2-1; CDR3 length: 16; D gene: TRBD1; V gene: TRBV12-5; clone size: NA; CDR3 protein: CASGDAQGVSNNEQFF; CDR3 DNA: TGTGCTAGTGGCGATGCTCAGGGGGTTTCGAACAATGAGCAGTTCTTC
J gene: TRBJ2-7; CDR3 length: 12; D gene: NA; V gene: TRBV12-5; clone size: once; CDR3 protein: CASGPQGDEQYF; CDR3 DNA: TGTGCTAGTGGTCCTCAGGGTGACGAGCAGTACTTC
J gene: TRBJ2-7; CDR3 length: 15; D gene: NA; V gene: TRBV4-1; clone size: few; CDR3 protein: CASSQTLGTLDEQYF; CDR3 DNA: TGCGCCAGCAGCCAAACCCTGGGGACGTTAGACGAGCAGTACTTC
J gene: TRBJ2-7; CDR3 length: 14; D gene: NA; V gene: TRBV4-1; clone size: few; CDR3 protein: CASSPNPGAYEQYF; CDR3 DNA: TGCGCCAGCAGCCCCAACCCAGGGGCCTACGAGCAGTACTTC
J gene: TRBJ2-1; CDR3 length: 15; D gene: NA; V gene: TRBV15; clone size: NA; CDR3 protein: CATSRDLRAGNEQFF; CDR3 DNA: TGTGCCACCAGCAGAGATCTACGTGCGGGAAATGAGCAGTTCTTC
J gene: TRBJ1-5; CDR3 length: 15; D gene: TRBD1; V gene: TRBV4-1; clone size: NA; CDR3 protein: CASSQVGQGRQPQHF; CDR3 DNA: TGCGCCAGCAGCCAAGTTGGACAGGGTCGGCAGCCCCAGCATTTT
J gene: TRBJ1-5; CDR3 length: 12; D gene: NA; V gene: TRBV27; clone size: once; CDR3 protein: CASGPGNQPQHF; CDR3 DNA: TGTGCCAGCGGTCCGGGCAATCAGCCCCAGCATTTT
J gene: TRBJ2-7; CDR3 length: 13; D gene: NA; V gene: TRBV2; clone size: NA; CDR3 protein: CASSVGNLHEQYF; CDR3 DNA: TGTGCCAGCAGTGTTGGCAATCTCCACGAGCAGTACTTC
J gene: TRBJ2-7; CDR3 length: 13; D gene: NA; V gene: TRBV30; clone size: once; CDR3 protein: CAWSVGGGYEQYF; CDR3 DNA: TGTGCCTGGAGTGTAGGGGGGGGCTACGAGCAGTACTTC
J gene: TRBJ1-4; CDR3 length: 16; D gene: NA; V gene: TRBV25-1; clone size: NA; CDR3 protein: CASSDRTRDRLEKLFF; CDR3 DNA: TGTGCCAGCAGTGACCGGACCCGAGACAGGCTCGAAAAACTGTTTTTT
J gene: TRBJ2-1; CDR3 length: 15; D gene: NA; V gene: TRBV9; clone size: NA; CDR3 protein: CASSLSGGSSDEQFF; CDR3 DNA: TGTGCCAGCAGCCTAAGCGGTGGATCGTCAGATGAGCAGTTCTTC
J gene: TRBJ1-2; CDR3 length: 20; D gene: NA; V gene: TRBV13; clone size: NA; CDR3 protein: CASSLGRTSYPTETNYGYTF; CDR3 DNA: TGTGCCAGCAGCTTAGGCAGAACCAGTTACCCTACTGAGACTAACTATGGCTACACCTTC
J gene: TRBJ2-3; CDR3 length: 16; D gene: TRBD2; V gene: TRBV9; clone size: NA; CDR3 protein: CASSRDTSGGAGTQYF; CDR3 DNA: TGTGCCAGCAGCCGAGACACTAGCGGGGGGGCAGGGACGCAGTATTTT
J gene: TRBJ2-5; CDR3 length: 15; D gene: NA; V gene: TRBV21-1; clone size: NA; CDR3 protein: CASPSSGGPQETQYF; CDR3 DNA: TGTGCCAGCCCTTCTAGCGGGGGCCCTCAAGAGACCCAGTACTTC
J gene: TRBJ1-4; CDR3 length: 16; D gene: NA; V gene: TRBV7-2; clone size: NA; CDR3 protein: CASSLLAGTTNEKLFF; CDR3 DNA: TGTGCCAGCAGCTTACTCGCCGGGACGACGAATGAAAAACTGTTTTTT
J gene: TRBJ2-7; CDR3 length: 15; D gene: NA; V gene: TRBV7-9; clone size: few; CDR3 protein: CASSSLVRGAYEQYF; CDR3 DNA: TGTGCCAGCAGCTCCCTGGTTAGGGGGGCCTACGAGCAGTACTTC
J gene: TRBJ1-2; CDR3 length: 11; D gene: NA; V gene: TRBV29-1; clone size: NA; CDR3 protein: CSVPRRHGYTF; CDR3 DNA: TGCAGCGTCCCCCGGAGACATGGCTACACCTTC
J gene: TRBJ2-7; CDR3 length: 15; D gene: NA; V gene: TRBV5-1; clone size: NA; CDR3 protein: CASSLAVDMTYEQYF; CDR3 DNA: TGCGCCAGCAGCTTGGCCGTGGACATGACCTACGAGCAGTACTTC
J gene: TRBJ1-1; CDR3 length: 13; D gene: NA; V gene: TRBV30; clone size: NA; CDR3 protein: CAWSVQGNTEAFF; CDR3 DNA: TGTGCCTGGAGTGTTCAGGGGAACACTGAAGCTTTCTTT
J gene: TRBJ2-7; CDR3 length: 16; D gene: TRBD1; V gene: TRBV6-5; clone size: NA; CDR3 protein: CASSYRLRDSGYEQYF; CDR3 DNA: TGTGCCAGCAGTTACCGACTCCGGGACAGCGGATACGAGCAGTACTTC
J gene: TRBJ2-7; CDR3 length: 14; D gene: NA; V gene: TRBV5-6; clone size: NA; CDR3 protein: CASSLVTGSKEQYF; CDR3 DNA: TGTGCCAGCAGCTTGGTTACAGGGTCAAAGGAGCAGTACTTC
J gene: TRBJ2-3; CDR3 length: 16; D gene: TRBD1; V gene: TRBV27; clone size: NA; CDR3 protein: CASSLFGQGGTDTQYF; CDR3 DNA: TGTGCCAGCAGTTTATTCGGACAGGGGGGCACAGATACGCAGTATTTT
J gene: TRBJ2-7; CDR3 length: 14; D gene: TRBD1; V gene: TRBV19; clone size: once; CDR3 protein: CASSFGTGLWEQYF; CDR3 DNA: TGTGCCAGTAGTTTCGGGACAGGGCTCTGGGAGCAGTACTTC
J gene: TRBJ1-6; CDR3 length: 12; D gene: NA; V gene: TRBV5-6; clone size: NA; CDR3 protein: CASSLYNSPLHF; CDR3 DNA: TGTGCCAGCAGCTTGTATAATTCACCCCTCCACTTT
J gene: TRBJ1-3; CDR3 length: 11; D gene: NA; V gene: TRBV30; clone size: NA; CDR3 protein: CAWGPGNTIYF; CDR3 DNA: TGTGCCTGGGGGCCTGGAAACACCATATATTTT
J gene: TRBJ2-7; CDR3 length: 13; D gene: NA; V gene: TRBV5-1; clone size: NA; CDR3 protein: CASSLGHHYEQYF; CDR3 DNA: TGCGCCAGCAGCTTGGGACACCACTACGAGCAGTACTTC
J gene: TRBJ1-1; CDR3 length: 15; D gene: TRBD1; V gene: TRBV29-1; clone size: NA; CDR3 protein: CSVGGLDRVGSEAFF; CDR3 DNA: TGCAGCGTTGGGGGCCTGGACAGGGTGGGATCTGAAGCTTTCTTT
J gene: TRBJ2-1; CDR3 length: 14; D gene: NA; V gene: TRBV5-6; clone size: few; CDR3 protein: CASNSGFRVGEQFF; CDR3 DNA: TGTGCCAGCAATTCCGGGTTTCGGGTCGGTGAGCAGTTCTTC
J gene: TRBJ2-7; CDR3 length: 12; D gene: NA; V gene: TRBV5-1; clone size: few; CDR3 protein: CASSYNSYEQYF; CDR3 DNA: TGCGCCAGCAGCTATAACTCCTACGAGCAGTACTTC
J gene: TRBJ2-5; CDR3 length: 19; D gene: NA; V gene: TRBV7-7; clone size: NA; CDR3 protein: CASSPNTLLTGTIVETQYF; CDR3 DNA: TGTGCCAGCAGTCCCAATACCCTGTTAACAGGGACTATTGTGGAGACCCAGTACTTC
J gene: TRBJ2-1; CDR3 length: 13; D gene: TRBD1; V gene: TRBV27; clone size: once; CDR3 protein: CASSLGTGLEQFF; CDR3 DNA: TGTGCCAGCAGTTTGGGGACAGGGCTTGAGCAGTTCTTC
J gene: TRBJ2-2; CDR3 length: 14; D gene: TRBD1; V gene: TRBV2; clone size: NA; CDR3 protein: CASSALQGNGELFF; CDR3 DNA: TGTGCCAGCAGTGCCTTACAGGGGAACGGGGAGCTGTTTTTT
J gene: TRBJ2-2; CDR3 length: 13; D gene: NA; V gene: TRBV6-1; clone size: NA; CDR3 protein: CASKSGGPWELFF; CDR3 DNA: TGTGCCAGCAAATCCGGGGGGCCTTGGGAGCTGTTTTTT
J gene: TRBJ2-7; CDR3 length: 13; D gene: NA; V gene: TRBV29-1; clone size: NA; CDR3 protein: CSVVSTGSHEQYF; CDR3 DNA: TGCAGCGTTGTTTCCACAGGGAGCCACGAGCAGTACTTC